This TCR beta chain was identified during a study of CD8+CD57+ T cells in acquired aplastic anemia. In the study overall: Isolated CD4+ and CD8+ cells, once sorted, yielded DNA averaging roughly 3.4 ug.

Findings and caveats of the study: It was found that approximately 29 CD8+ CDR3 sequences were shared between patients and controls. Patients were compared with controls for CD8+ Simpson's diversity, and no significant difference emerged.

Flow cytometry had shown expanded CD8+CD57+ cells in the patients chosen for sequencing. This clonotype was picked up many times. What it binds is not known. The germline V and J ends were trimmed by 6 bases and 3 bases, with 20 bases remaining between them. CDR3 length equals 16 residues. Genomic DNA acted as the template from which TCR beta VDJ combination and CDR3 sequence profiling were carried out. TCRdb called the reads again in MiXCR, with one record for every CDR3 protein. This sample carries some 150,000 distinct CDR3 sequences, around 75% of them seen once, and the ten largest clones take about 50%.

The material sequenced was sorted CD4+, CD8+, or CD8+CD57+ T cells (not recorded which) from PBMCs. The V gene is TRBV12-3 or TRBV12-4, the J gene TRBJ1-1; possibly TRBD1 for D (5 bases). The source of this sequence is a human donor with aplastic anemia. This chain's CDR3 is CASRTPDTPEDTEAFF. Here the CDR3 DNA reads TGTGCCAGCAGAACCCCGGACACTCCGGAGGACACTGAAGCTTTCTTT.